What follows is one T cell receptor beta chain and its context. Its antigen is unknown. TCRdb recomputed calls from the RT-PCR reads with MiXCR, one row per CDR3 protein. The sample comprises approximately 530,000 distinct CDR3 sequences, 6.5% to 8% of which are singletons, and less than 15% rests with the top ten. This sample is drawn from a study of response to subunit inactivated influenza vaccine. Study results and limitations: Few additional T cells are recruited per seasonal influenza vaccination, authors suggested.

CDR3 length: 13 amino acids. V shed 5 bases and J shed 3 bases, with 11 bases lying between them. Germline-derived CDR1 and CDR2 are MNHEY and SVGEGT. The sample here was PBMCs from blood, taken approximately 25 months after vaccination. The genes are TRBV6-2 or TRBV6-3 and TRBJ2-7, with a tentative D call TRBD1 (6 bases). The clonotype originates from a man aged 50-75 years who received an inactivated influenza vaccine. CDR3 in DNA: TGTGCCAGCAGTCCAACGACAGGCTACGAGCAGTACTTC. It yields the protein CASSPTTGYEQYF.